This TCR beta chain came from a study of blood T cell repertoires in COVID-19. Using immunoSEQ multiplex PCR, the repertoire was profiled, and TCRdb retains in-frame clones only, with some absent. The table has roughly 410,000 clones, around 87% seen once. Per germline, CDR1 SGHRS and CDR2 YFSETQ. The CDR3 contains 15 residues. V was pared by 0 bases and J by 5 bases, with 13 bases between. Material: peripheral blood. The TCR was taken from a woman aged 60-75 years with COVID-19, enrolled during active disease. This rearrangement joins TRBV5-1 to TRBJ2-3; D is perhaps TRBD1 (5 bases). This chain's CDR3 is CASSLALGVGDTQYF. The DNA for the CDR3 is TGCGCCAGCAGCTTGGCGCTAGGGGTGGGAGATACGCAGTATTTT.